This passage covers 12 T cell receptor beta chains from one sample sequenced in a study of T cell repertoires in cytomegalovirus infection. MiXCR was run by TCRdb on the reads, yielding one entry per CDR3 protein. The sample lists more than 250,000 distinct CDR3 sequences, approximately 13% seen once, with 8.5% to 10% in the top ten. The material sequenced was PBMCs. These receptors were taken from a human donor in good health (CMV status not recorded). Some clones in this sample may be carry-over from other donors' samples.

This clonotype has a handful of counts. V and J are TRBV6-5 and TRBJ2-3; 8 positions match TRBD2. CDR1 and CDR2 from the germline V gene are MNHEY and SVGAGI. The CDR3 is 16 amino acids. Unmatched junction bases numbered 10, after V lost 6 bases and J lost 2 bases. The CDR3 region has the DNA TGTGCCAGCAGGGCCTTAGCGGGGCCTCCCACAGATACGCAGTATTTT. This sequence encodes CASRALAGPPTDTQYF.

This clonotype showed up just a few times. The V and J genes are TRBV20-1 and TRBJ2-1; 13 bases are shared with TRBD2. The J segment lost 16 bases and the V segment lost 6 bases, leaving 9 bases of the junction unmatched. Per the germline V gene, CDR1 is DFQATT and CDR2 is SNEGSKA (reference sequence). This CDR3 region has 12 residues. This chain's CDR3 is CSATTSGGAPFF. For the CDR3, the DNA is TGCAGTGCAACAACTAGCGGGGGGGCCCCTTTCTTC.

The chain has TRBV7-3 and TRBJ2-3; D gene uncertain. CDR3 size: 14 residues. Germline assignment: CDR1 SGHTA and CDR2 FQGTGA. Trimming took off 2 bases at V and 3 bases at J, with 9 bases between the two ends. This CDR3 is CASSLAAKTDTQYF. The CDR3 region has the DNA TGTGCCAGCAGCTTAGCTGCGAAGACAGATACGCAGTATTTT.

For this clonotype: A much larger clone differs by one base, so this may be a read error. The chain recombines TRBV7-8 with TRBJ2-1; D is unclear. Germline V gene data show CDR1 as SGHVS and CDR2 as FQNEAQ. The CDR3 runs 12 residues. This CDR3 is CTSSRQNNEQFF. DNA of the CDR3: TGTACCAGCAGCCGTCAGAACAATGAGCAGTTCTTC.

This clonotype has a handful of counts. The V and J genes are TRBV29-1 and TRBJ2-7; D is ambiguous. CDR3 size: 14 residues. CDR1 and CDR2 (germline): SQVTM, ANQGSEA. The V end was cut by 4 bases, the J end by 3 bases, with 16 bases between. In DNA form, the CDR3 reads TGCAGCGTTGGGGCAGGACCTACCTTCTACGAGCAGTACTTC. Translated, it gives CSVGAGPTFYEQYF.

This clonotype was observed many times. The chain couples TRBV12-3 or TRBV12-4 to TRBJ1-2; D possibly corresponds to TRBD1 (5 bases). Trimming left V 5 bases short and J 2 bases short, with 12 bases between. The CDR3 length is 14 residues. CDR3 in amino acids: CASSVRGPNYGYTF. For the CDR3, the DNA is TGTGCCAGCAGTGTCCGGGGCCCAAACTATGGCTACACCTTC.

The V call is TRBV5-1, the J call TRBJ2-5, with TRBD2 as a possible D gene (6 bases). This CDR3 region has 14 residues. Germline loops: CDR1 SGHRS, CDR2 YFSETQ. V lost 4 bases and J lost 2, with 12 bases in between. The CDR3 DNA reads as TGCGCCAGCAGCCCACTGGGGACTCAAGAGACCCAGTACTTC. Translation gives CASSPLGTQETQYF.

Comments on this clonotype: A much larger clone lies one base from this, so it may be a read error. The gene calls are TRBV15 and TRBJ2-7, with TRBD2 identical over 12 bases. The V gene end was trimmed by 1 base and the J gene end by 6 bases; junction bases not matched to a gene: 4. In germline, CDR1 is LNHNV, CDR2 YYDKDF (reference sequence). The CDR3 extends over 15 amino acids. CDR3 nucleotides: TGTGCCACCAGCAGAGGACAGACTAGCGGGAGCGAGCAGTACTTC. This translates into CATSRGQTSGSEQYF.

This clonotype was recorded many times. The V and J genes are TRBV12-3 or TRBV12-4 and TRBJ1-1; D gene ambiguous. The germline V and J ends were trimmed by 6 bases and 1 base, with 9 bases remaining between them. The CDR3 covers 13 residues. This chain's CDR3 is CASSYDENTEAFF. The CDR3 DNA reads TGTGCCAGCAGCTATGACGAGAACACTGAAGCTTTCTTT.

This clonotype has just a few counts. V gene TRBV6-8 combines with J gene TRBJ1-1; D might be TRBD1 (5 bases). Trimming took off 4 bases at V and 6 bases at J, with 12 bases between the two ends. This CDR3 has 13 amino acids. Germline V gene data show CDR1 as MNHGY and CDR2 as SAAAGT. The CDR3 region is CASSSGFRSEAFF. CDR3 nucleotide sequence: TGTGCCAGCAGTTCAGGGTTTCGGTCTGAAGCTTTCTTT.

The gene calls are TRBV9 and TRBJ2-2; D remains ambiguous. The V end lost 4 bases, the J end lost 4 bases, and 8 bases lay between the germline ends. Germline CDR1 and CDR2: SGDLS and YYNGEE. The CDR3 extends over 13 amino acids. This chain's CDR3 is CASSPHSTGELFF. CDR3 bases: TGTGCCAGCAGCCCGCATAGCACCGGGGAGCTGTTTTTT.

The sample holds many counts of this clonotype. The chain combines TRBV11-2 with TRBJ2-1; TRBD2 is a possible D gene (5 bases). This CDR3 region has 14 residues. The germline CDR1 and CDR2 sequences are SGHAT and FQNNGV. V gave up 0 bases and J gave up 4 bases, with 7 bases separating them. CDR3 region: CASSLERTYNEQFF. The CDR3 bases are TGTGCCAGCAGCTTAGAACGGACTTACAATGAGCAGTTCTTC.